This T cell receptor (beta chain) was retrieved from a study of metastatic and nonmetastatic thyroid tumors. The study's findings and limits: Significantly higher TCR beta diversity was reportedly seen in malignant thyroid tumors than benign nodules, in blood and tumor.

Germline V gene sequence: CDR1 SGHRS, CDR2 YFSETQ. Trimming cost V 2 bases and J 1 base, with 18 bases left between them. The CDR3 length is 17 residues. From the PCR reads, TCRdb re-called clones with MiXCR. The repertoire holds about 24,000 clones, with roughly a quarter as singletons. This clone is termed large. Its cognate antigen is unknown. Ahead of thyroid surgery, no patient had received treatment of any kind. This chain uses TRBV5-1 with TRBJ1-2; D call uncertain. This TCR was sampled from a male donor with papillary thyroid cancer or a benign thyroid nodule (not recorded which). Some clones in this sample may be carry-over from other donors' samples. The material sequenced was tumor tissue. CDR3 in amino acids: CASSFSADQSYNYGYTF. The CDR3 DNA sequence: TGCGCCAGCAGCTTTTCGGCCGACCAATCCTATAACTATGGCTACACCTTC.